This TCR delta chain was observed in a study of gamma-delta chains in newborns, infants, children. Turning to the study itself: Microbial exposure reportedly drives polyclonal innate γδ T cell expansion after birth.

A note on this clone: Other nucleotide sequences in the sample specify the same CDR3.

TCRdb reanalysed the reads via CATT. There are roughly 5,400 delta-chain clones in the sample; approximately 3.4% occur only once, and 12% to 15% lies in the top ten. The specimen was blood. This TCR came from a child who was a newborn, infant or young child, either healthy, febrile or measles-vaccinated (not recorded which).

CDR3 sequence (DNA): TGTGCCTGTGACACGGTACTGGGGGATCCGAGCTCCTGGGACACCCGACAGATGTTTTTC. Protein sequence: CACDTVLGDPSSWDTRQMFF. The rearrangement links TRDV2 to TRDJ3, with 10 nucleotides matching TRDD3. CDR3 length: 20 residues. V trimming: 1 base; J trimming: 0 bases; junction bases outside the gene matches: 8. Germline values: CDR1 GEAIGNYY, CDR2 EKD.